The 7 T cell receptor beta chains in this list originate from one sample, sequenced in a study of tissue T cells after allogeneic stem cell transplantation. The data were produced by immunoSEQ multiplex PCR, yet TCRdb's version contains in-frame clones alone and is incomplete. Found here are roughly 45,000 clones, roughly 73% of them singletons; the top ten hold roughly 0.66%. Sequencing was performed on sorted cells pooled from one or two spleens. These TCRs come from a pool of C57BL/6 mice in good health.

As to this clone: Germline and genes here are mouse. With the read ending 1 residue before the CDR3 end, the germline J gene is used to fill in that end. V usage is TRBV26 and J usage is TRBJ2-7; D may be TRBD2 (7 bases). V gave up 2 bases and J gave up 3 bases, with 8 bases separating them. Germline V gene data show CDR1 as KGHPV and CDR2 as FQNQEV (reference sequence). This CDR3 contains 13 residues. The CDR3 region is CASSLGGRYEQYF. CDR3 DNA, as far as it was read: TGTGCCAGCAGTCTGGGGGGGCGCTATGAACAGTAC.

As regards this clone: Gene names are mouse gene names. The read falls 1 residue short of the CDR3 end, and the missing part is taken from the germline J gene. The chain recombines TRBV13-1 with TRBJ2-1, with unresolved D. The length of the CDR3 is 14 residues. Germline CDR1 is NSHNY and CDR2 is SYGAGN. V gave up 2 bases and J gave up 1 base, with 7 bases separating them. CDR3 DNA (partial): TGTGCCAGCAGTGAATCACAAAACTATGCTGAGCAGTTC. Its protein product is CASSESQNYAEQF. The full CDR3 protein is CASSESQNYAEQFF.

To note about this clone: Gene and germline names: mouse. The read finishes 1 residue shy of the CDR3 end, and the germline J gene is used to complete it. This rearrangement joins TRBV19 to TRBJ2-5; 10 bases match TRBD2. The germline CDR1 and CDR2 sequences are FNHDT and SITEND (reference sequence). The CDR3 is 15 residues long. V gave up 2 bases and J gave up 3 bases; unmatched junction bases: 3. CDR3 DNA, as far as it was read: TGTGCCAGCAGTATCAACTGGGGGGGACAAGACACCCAGTAC. Its protein product is CASSINWGGQDTQY. The entire CDR3 protein reads CASSINWGGQDTQYF.

Comments on this clone: The gene names given are mouse names. The CDR3 goes on 1 residue after the read ends, and that part is filled in from the germline J gene. This chain links TRBV13-1 with TRBJ1-1; 10 nucleotides agree with TRBD1. From germline, CDR1 is NSHNY and CDR2 SYGAGN. The CDR3 has 15 amino acids. J lost 3 bases, V lost 4 bases, and 6 bases had no gene match. CDR3 DNA (partial): TGTGCCAGCAGTAGTCCCGGGACAGGGGACACAGAAGTCTTC. Amino acid sequence: CASSSPGTGDTEVF. The full CDR3 reads CASSSPGTGDTEVFF.

Note on this clone: The gene names given are mouse names. Coverage ceases 1 residue before the CDR3 finishes, and the germline J gene fills in the end. The chain joins TRBV1 to TRBJ2-5, with D perhaps TRBD1 (6 bases). V was cut by 3 bases and J by 0 bases, with 10 bases left in between. The CDR3 sequence is 15 residues long. CDR1 is NSQYPW, CDR2 LRSPGD, per germline (reference sequence). CDR3: CTCSAGTINQDTQYF. The DNA read from the CDR3 is TGCACCTGCAGTGCCGGGACAATTAACCAAGACACCCAGTAC. The full variable domain, completed using reference TRBV1 and TRBJ2-5, is VTLLEQNPRWRLVPRGQAVNLRCILKNSQYPWMSWYQQDLQKQLQWLFTLRSPGDKEVKSLPGADYLATRVTDTELRLQVANMSQGRTLYCTCSAGTINQDTQYFGPGTRLLVL.

As concerns this clone: Gene labels here are mouse ones. The sequence runs out 1 residue before the end of the CDR3; the remainder is reconstructed from the germline J gene. The genes are TRBV31 and TRBJ1-1, with D perhaps TRBD1 (6 bases). V lost 3 bases, J lost 3 bases, and 14 bases lay in between. The CDR3 totals 14 residues. The V gene's germline CDR1 is GKSSPN and CDR2 SITVG. CDR3 protein: CAWSPYREDTEVFF. The sequenced part of the CDR3 DNA is TGTGCCTGGAGCCCTTACAGGGAGGACACAGAAGTCTTC. Complete variable domain (other parts from reference TRBV31 and TRBJ1-1): AQTIHQWPVAEIKAVGSPLSLGCTIKGKSSPNLYWYWQATGGTLQQLFYSITVGQVESVVQLNLSASRPKDDQFILSTEKLLLSHSGFYLCAWSPYREDTEVFFGKGTRLTVV.

About this clone: Gene names and germline refer to mouse. The read is 1 residue too short to cover the CDR3 end, so that end is filled in from the germline J gene. This rearrangement joins TRBV26 to TRBJ2-1, with 10 bases that match TRBD1. V gave up 0 bases and J gave up 2 bases; unmatched junction bases: 1. Germline lookup yields CDR1 KGHPV and CDR2 FQNQEV (reference sequence). The CDR3 loop spans 16 amino acids. CDR3 bases read: TGTGCCAGCAGTCTGTCCGGGACAGGGGACTATGCTGAGCAGTTC. Translating gives CASSLSGTGDYAEQF. The full CDR3 protein is CASSLSGTGDYAEQFF.